One T cell receptor beta chain is described in this entry. The antigen it binds to is not known. Per-nucleotide qualities are absent, and no much larger clonotype sits a single base away. The CDR3 contains 20 residues, cysteine and phenylalanine counted. The kept DNA is CDR3 alone, 60 bases in frame from the first base. The germline V gene yields KGHSH for CDR1 and LQKENI for CDR2. Trimming takes 3 bases off V and 0 bases off J; junction bases not matched to a gene: 16. This record comes from a study of blood T cells in healthy people across ages (dated by TCRdb to between 2015 and 2017). For context, the study as a whole: In model experiments, roughly one uniquely barcoded TCR beta cDNA molecule per two T cells was captured by template switching. To track age-related changes in TCR beta repertoire diversity, the study relied on deep sequencing normalized with unique cDNA molecular identifiers. The donors were split into four age groups: young (average 16 years), middle-aged (more than 35), aged (62) and long-lived (roughly 80). To avoid experimental bias, donors of different ages were spread randomly across the sequencing lanes. For two donors (one aged 18 to 30 and one aged 80 or older), the study analyzed two additional independent replicas of 1 million unique cDNA reads from the same blood draw. Broad study findings and their caveats: Bulk unsorted PBMC profiling prevented conclusive comparison of naive and antigen-experienced compartments. Total diversity estimates from one million sequenced T cells were considered lower bounds and underestimates. Compared with the aged group, the long-lived group had more naive CD4+ T cells, fewer expanded clones and increased TCR diversity, suggesting age selection. A strong correlation was found between observed TCR beta diversity and the percentage of naive T cells measured by flow cytometry. As age increased, observed TCR beta diversity per million T cells dropped in a roughly linear way, and a significant reduction was already evident by age roughly 36. Because donor CMV infection status was unknown, age-related changes in expanded clonotypes were potentially confounded.

Systemically healthy Caucasian individuals from Russia, 35 to 50 in total and aged about 6 to 100 years, were included as donors. Each donor gave 8.5 to 10 milliliters of peripheral blood, collected into EDTA-treated Vacutainer tubes. Ficoll-Paque density-gradient centrifugation was used to isolate PBMCs, with at least 6 million obtained per sample. Total RNA, at least 6 micrograms per sample, was extracted from PBMCs with Trizol reagent. For every donor, flow cytometry on a PBMC aliquot measured the percentage of naive CD45RAhigh/CD27high T cells. The library was obtained by 5' RACE. Instrument used: Illumina HiSeq 2500. The second PCR ran for about 6 to 12 cycles and used a J-beta primer mix along with a sample-barcoded 5' primer. Each TCR beta cDNA molecule received a unique molecular identifier from a template-switch 5' adaptor carrying 12 random nucleotides. Each sample yielded at least 2.5 million CDR3-containing paired-end reads. All of the RNA was converted into first-strand cDNA using the Mint cDNA synthesis kit, with a TRBC-specific oligonucleotide serving as the primer. After uracil-DNA glycosylase treatment, a first 18-cycle PCR used universal primers M1SS and BC2_uni_R on all cDNA. As for the original processing: For normalization, 1 million high-quality reads were randomly selected from each sample, with every read carrying a distinct molecular identifier. Instead of being binned into consensus sequences, reads with shared molecular identifiers were discarded. CDR3 identification, clonotype clustering and error correction used MiTCR with a Q25 quality threshold and the strictest error-elimination algorithm. A nonparametric unseen species model using Euler transformation provided a lower-bound estimate of total TCR beta diversity. TCRdb applied fastp at Q25 and MiXCR to the public reads, then kept only in-frame beta chains. Records with the same CDR3 protein are collapsed into one entry carrying the most frequent genes and DNA. The V and J calls and clone size come from TCRdb's table, not from the authors' own analysis. Counted in this sample were about 1 million distinct CDR3 sequences; under 45% of them appeared once. The ten largest account for about 19% of the sample.

Sequencing used blood. This receptor was taken from a woman aged 55-75 years in good health. Recombination linked TRBV18 to TRBJ2-4; TRBD2 agrees with 8 junctional bases. The sequenced DNA: TGTGCCAGCTCACCGACCGGGGGGGCTGCAGGAAGACTAGCCAAAAACATTCAGTACTTC. This is translated as CASSPTGGAAGRLAKNIQYF.